This TCR beta chain was sequenced for a study of shared clonotypes between healthy human individuals (dated by TCRdb to between 2020 and 2021). At the level of the whole study: The cohort included a few men and a couple of women between 18 and 49 years of age. Leukapheresis yielded between about 0.85 and 10 billion PBMCs per donor. For each donor, CD4 naive and CD4 memory were each given three plates, CD8 naive was given two plates, and CD8 memory was given one plate. Blood TCR repertoires of a handful of healthy adults were deeply sequenced to estimate repertoire size and the extent of clonotype sharing between individuals. To increase sequencing depth and limit assay-specific biases, TCR repertoire library preparation and sequencing were carried out by different laboratories using diverse techniques.

For the CD8 naive samples, CD45RO-negative cells were positively selected for CCR7, yielding a CD45RA+CCR7+ population from which TemRA cells were excluded. Healthy HIV-negative adults with no recently reported acute infections or vaccinations were included as donors. Every donor was a Caucasian adult residing in Nashville, Tennessee, USA. Blood was obtained by leukapheresis, after which PBMCs were separated by Ficoll-Histopaque density gradient centrifugation and cryopreserved in liquid nitrogen vapor phase. Analytical flow cytometry was used to check the purity and quantity of each magnetically sorted T cell population. From each sorted fraction, genomic DNA was isolated and quantified by UV absorbance on a Nanodrop 2000c. In the case of this clone: Its recognized antigen is unknown. Base quality data are lacking; no much larger clone is found one base away.

Using the deep immunoSEQ assay, multiplex PCR amplified TCR CDR3 regions from genomic DNA. For each cell subset, the extracted genomic DNA was distributed evenly across all wells of several immunoSEQ 96-well plates, and each plate served as one replicate. For sorted subsets, approximately 0.2 ug of genomic DNA, equivalent to 30,000 or so T cell genomes, went into each replicate PCR. Purified libraries were quantified with a Qubit 3.0 fluorometer, sized on a Bioanalyzer 2100, and re-quantified with the KAPA Library Quantification kit. A separate single-read 150-cycle Illumina NextSeq 550 flow cell was used to sequence each immunoSEQ 96-well plate. The authors' analysis ran thus. Because only junctional sequences without quality scores were contained in the immunoSEQ output, filtering matching that applied to full-length reads could not be performed. To assign V/J genes and CDR3, sequences were annotated against IMGT germline references using PyIR, a Python wrapper for IgBLAST v1.9. Any read was removed if the V/J assignment was weak (E-value above 1e-6), the CDR3 was missing, or the read contained stop codons, out-of-frame junctions, or ambiguous translated residues. V3J clonotypes were defined as sequences sharing the same inferred V gene, J gene, and CDR3 amino acid sequence. Percentage overlap between repertoires was calculated by dividing the number of shared unique clonotypes by the size of the smaller repertoire. Richness of each repertoire was evaluated using RTK rarefaction, the Chao1 estimator, and Recon v2.1 estimates of unobserved clonotypes. Generation probabilities were computed with OLGA for all TCRbeta clonotypes obtained by the gDNA method from four donors. TCRdb carries this immuneACCESS record with in-frame sequences only. Its versions omit some clonotypes, under half of them owing to an unresolved V gene in the studies checked, with the rest unexplained. Clone size and V and J calls were adopted from that table, with D and trimming inferred from the DNA. For this sample the table gives hundreds of thousands of clones, of which 85% to 95% were detected only once. Of the sample, over 0.1% is held by the ten largest clones.

The study at large found these results: Rarefaction of sorted-subset datasets indicated incomplete sequencing despite the large sequencing depth. Sampling was restricted to blood, and TCR repertoires in tissues likely differ from the TCR repertoires found in blood. The genetic and exposure-history diversity represented was limited by the small number of donors. Naive subsets generally had larger estimated clonotype richness than memory subsets. Pairwise subsampling led to the expectation that sequencing depth would affect the degree of clonotype sharing among donors. Across a handful of donors, around 5.4% of naive CD4, 3% to 3.5% of naive CD8, 2% to 2.5% of memory CD4, and about 0.4% of memory CD8 clonotypes were shared. Clonotypes shared by all four sorted-subset donors showed higher generation probabilities than non-shared clonotypes.

The CDR3 has 13 amino acids, counting the end cysteine and phenylalanine. The read is trimmed to its CDR3 DNA, 39 bases read in frame from base 1. Via the germline V gene (reference sequence), CDR1 is PRHDT and CDR2 FYEKMQ. Clipping removes 5 bases from V and 5 bases from J, with 5 as the unmatched junction base count. The specimen was naive CD8+ T cells sorted from blood. The sample's cell subset or site, from its label and the paper: CD45RA+CCR7+. Recombination connected TRBV13 to TRBJ1-2; TRBD1 lines up with 7 middle nucleotides. The clonotype comes from a woman in her twenties or thirties in good health. CDR3 region: CASSPDRSYGYTF. The DNA sequence is as follows: TGTGCCAGCAGCCCGGACAGGTCGTATGGCTACACCTTC.